This is a list of T cell receptor beta chains from one sample in a study of blood T cell repertoires in COVID-19. Only in-frame clones appear in the TCRdb table, and some are missing; sequencing was by immunoSEQ multiplex PCR. The sample records roughly 150,000 clones, about 80% being singletons. The sequenced material came from peripheral blood. These receptors originate from a woman of 80 years or more with acute or convalescent COVID-19. Each CDR3 is given with its conserved first and last residue. Each record gives: clone size, V gene, J gene, CDR3 protein. Clone sizes are given selectively: once, few, many, or a class where the clone is expanded.

clone_size: few
v_call: TRBV9
j_call: TRBJ2-2
cdr3_aa: CASSLFSGSEGWNTGELFF

clone_size: once
v_call: TRBV5-1
j_call: TRBJ2-7
cdr3_aa: CASSLDGTGGYEQYF

clone_size: -
v_call: TRBV28
j_call: TRBJ1-5
cdr3_aa: CASSLPRVTQPQHF

clone_size: -
v_call: TRBV7-9
j_call: TRBJ1-4
cdr3_aa: CASLDRGNEKLFF

clone_size: once
v_call: TRBV7-9
j_call: TRBJ1-1
cdr3_aa: CASSETGMGAFF

clone_size: -
v_call: TRBV6-6
j_call: TRBJ1-2
cdr3_aa: CASSLAGLGGYTF

clone_size: -
v_call: TRBV5-4
j_call: TRBJ2-3
cdr3_aa: CASSLDPSPSTDTQYF

clone_size: -
v_call: TRBV19
j_call: TRBJ1-6
cdr3_aa: CASRWDSLGPLHF

clone_size: -
v_call: TRBV28
j_call: TRBJ2-7
cdr3_aa: CASSLTDRTSSYEQYF

clone_size: -
v_call: TRBV6-2/TRBV6-3
j_call: TRBJ2-7
cdr3_aa: CASSLTSGRLGEQYF

clone_size: -
v_call: TRBV2
j_call: TRBJ2-7
cdr3_aa: CASSRQGYYEQYF

clone_size: few
v_call: TRBV19
j_call: TRBJ1-1
cdr3_aa: CASIFRQAAFF

clone_size: -
v_call: TRBV6-5
j_call: TRBJ1-3
cdr3_aa: CASSPNDRRNTIYF

clone_size: -
v_call: TRBV6-2/TRBV6-3
j_call: TRBJ1-5
cdr3_aa: CASSSSGQGSNQPQHF

clone_size: once
v_call: TRBV7-2
j_call: TRBJ2-3
cdr3_aa: CASSTSYRGRPSSTDTQYF

clone_size: once
v_call: TRBV12-3/TRBV12-4
j_call: TRBJ2-3
cdr3_aa: CASRAGSTDTQYF

clone_size: -
v_call: TRBV3-1/TRBV3-2
j_call: TRBJ2-5
cdr3_aa: CAPQRAGGAGTQYF

clone_size: -
v_call: TRBV29-1
j_call: TRBJ2-7
cdr3_aa: CSVSLQGSYEQYF

clone_size: -
v_call: TRBV11-2
j_call: TRBJ1-2
cdr3_aa: CASSLGPGMDGYTF

clone_size: -
v_call: TRBV7-9
j_call: TRBJ1-4
cdr3_aa: CASSFGQGNEKLFF

clone_size: once
v_call: TRBV5-1
j_call: TRBJ2-7
cdr3_aa: CASSLVGTGVPYEQYF

clone_size: -
v_call: TRBV3-1/TRBV3-2
j_call: TRBJ1-1
cdr3_aa: CASSLGGTGNTEAFF

clone_size: -
v_call: TRBV11-2
j_call: TRBJ2-7
cdr3_aa: CASSQGLAGTVYEQYF

clone_size: once
v_call: TRBV28
j_call: TRBJ2-5
cdr3_aa: CASVNGGETQYF

clone_size: -
v_call: TRBV9
j_call: TRBJ1-3
cdr3_aa: CASSPRTGISGNTIYF

clone_size: -
v_call: TRBV2
j_call: TRBJ1-6
cdr3_aa: CASSGEGRRLHF

clone_size: -
v_call: TRBV5-1
j_call: TRBJ1-1
cdr3_aa: CASSDGTGGTEAFF

clone_size: -
v_call: TRBV28
j_call: TRBJ2-1
cdr3_aa: CASSSQRGTYNEQFF

clone_size: -
v_call: TRBV7-8
j_call: TRBJ2-2
cdr3_aa: CASSTTTGRTGELFF

clone_size: -
v_call: TRBV7-7
j_call: TRBJ2-2
cdr3_aa: CASSRTSGRYTGELFF

clone_size: -
v_call: TRBV28
j_call: TRBJ1-3
cdr3_aa: CASSSRRGQGLITIYF

clone_size: -
v_call: TRBV19
j_call: TRBJ1-2
cdr3_aa: CASSTQLQGNYGYTF

clone_size: -
v_call: TRBV28
j_call: TRBJ1-4
cdr3_aa: CASSENSQIILFF

clone_size: -
v_call: TRBV29-1
j_call: TRBJ2-5
cdr3_aa: CSVGGLPGETQYF

clone_size: -
v_call: TRBV5-1
j_call: -
cdr3_aa: CASSLAGTRREQFF

clone_size: -
v_call: TRBV10-2
j_call: TRBJ1-3
cdr3_aa: CASRGGREVGNTIYF